This is a list of T cell receptor beta chains from one sample in a study of blood T cells in healthy people across ages. TCRdb processed the 5' RACE reads anew with MiXCR; each CDR3 protein has one entry. Seen here are 1.5 million to 2 million distinct CDR3 sequences, approximately 50% observed once, and the top ten hold 2.1%. Input material: blood. These receptors were obtained from a middle-aged woman in good health. Each CDR3 is given with its conserved first and last residue. Each record gives: V gene, D gene, clone size, J gene, CDR3 protein, CDR3 DNA. A D gene is named only where the DNA matches it firmly. Size values are once, few and many counts, or a class for expanded clones, and some rows have none.

>TRBV13|-|-|TRBJ2-7
CASRANSKPGYEQYF
TGTGCCAGCAGGGCCAACTCGAAGCCTGGGTACGAGCAGTACTTC
>TRBV7-2|-|-|TRBJ2-1
CASSLELSGGMFNEQFF
TGTGCCAGCAGCTTAGAATTGTCGGGGGGCATGTTCAATGAGCAGTTCTTC
>TRBV9|TRBD1|-|TRBJ1-2
CASSVGQGHYGYTF
TGTGCCAGCAGCGTAGGACAGGGGCACTATGGCTACACCTTC
>TRBV7-2|-|-|TRBJ2-1
CASCLTYNEQFF
TGTGCCAGCTGCTTAACCTACAATGAGCAGTTCTTC
>TRBV5-1|TRBD2|few|TRBJ2-3
CASSSGLAGGAITDTQYF
TGCGCCAGCAGCTCCGGACTAGCGGGGGGCGCAATCACAGATACGCAGTATTTT
>TRBV24-1|TRBD1|-|TRBJ2-5
CATSDFPTGGETQYF
TGTGCCACCAGTGATTTCCCTACAGGGGGCGAGACCCAGTACTTC
>TRBV5-1|TRBD1|few|TRBJ2-1
CASSHPGQGVNEQFF
TGCGCCAGCAGCCATCCGGGACAGGGGGTAAATGAGCAGTTCTTC
>TRBV29-1|-|-|TRBJ2-7
CSVDGLYNEQYF
TGCAGCGTTGACGGGTTGTACAATGAGCAGTACTTC
>TRBV6-5|-|-|TRBJ2-4
CASSYSSGLVGIQYF
TGTGCCAGCAGTTACTCGTCCGGGCTCGTCGGCATTCAGTACTTC
>TRBV2|TRBD1|many|TRBJ1-2
CASSRQGANYGYTF
TGTGCCAGCAGTAGACAGGGGGCCAACTATGGCTACACCTTC
>TRBV7-2|-|-|TRBJ1-2
CASSLGTWKDGYTF
TGTGCCAGCAGCTTAGGAACGTGGAAGGATGGCTACACCTTC
>TRBV20-1|TRBD1|few|TRBJ2-7
CSATLRGDRGTILAYEQYF
TGCAGTGCTACCCTTCGAGGGGACAGGGGAACGATTTTAGCCTACGAGCAGTACTTC
>TRBV6-2/TRBV6-3|-|-|TRBJ2-7
CASSYARVPYEQYF
TGTGCCAGCAGTTACGCGAGAGTTCCCTACGAGCAGTACTTC
>TRBV20-1|TRBD2|-|TRBJ2-3
CSASRTSGGNGPDTQYF
TGCAGTGCTAGCCGGACTAGCGGGGGGAACGGGCCAGATACGCAGTATTTT
>TRBV21-1|-|few|TRBJ2-7
CASSKDRGISYEQYF
TGTGCCAGCAGCAAGGACAGGGGAATCTCCTACGAGCAGTACTTC
>TRBV28|TRBD1|few|TRBJ2-7
CASRPTTGSYEQYF
TGTGCCAGCAGACCGACGACAGGGTCCTACGAGCAGTACTTC
>TRBV7-7|-|-|TRBJ2-6
CASSLDWDSGANVLTF
TGTGCTAGCAGCTTAGACTGGGACTCTGGGGCCAACGTCCTGACTTTC
>TRBV6-2/TRBV6-3|TRBD1|few|TRBJ1-5
CASSLWAGQGGHQPQHF
TGTGCCAGCAGCCTTTGGGCCGGACAGGGAGGTCATCAGCCCCAGCATTTT
>TRBV3-1|-|-|TRBJ1-2
CASSQGTVVGGYTF
TGTGCCAGCAGCCAGGGGACGGTGGTCGGCGGCTACACCTTC
>TRBV7-2|-|few|TRBJ2-7
CASTKSGFHEQYF
TGTGCCAGCACCAAAAGTGGATTCCACGAGCAGTACTTC
>TRBV4-3|-|-|TRBJ2-1
CASSHPPVASLAYNEQFF
TGCGCCAGCAGCCATCCCCCGGTGGCGTCTTTGGCCTACAATGAGCAGTTCTTC
>TRBV5-6|-|-|TRBJ2-3
CASSGGTLPLVDTQYF
TGTGCCAGCAGCGGAGGGACTCTTCCGTTGGTAGATACGCAGTATTTT
>TRBV24-1|-|few|TRBJ1-2
CAILEVGDNYGYTF
TGTGCCATCCTCGAAGTCGGGGATAACTATGGCTACACCTTC
>TRBV6-2/TRBV6-3|TRBD1|-|TRBJ1-2
CASSYQGAVYGYTF
TGTGCCAGCAGTTACCAGGGGGCCGTCTATGGCTACACCTTC
>TRBV29-1|-|many|TRBJ2-7
CSVGPFDSPLGEQYF
TGCAGCGTTGGGCCCTTTGACAGCCCTCTAGGGGAGCAGTACTTC
>TRBV6-2/TRBV6-3|-|-|TRBJ1-4
CASSYGQSTNEKLFF
TGTGCCAGCAGTTACGGACAGTCAACTAATGAAAAACTGTTTTTT
>TRBV13|TRBD2|-|TRBJ2-7
CASRVLAGGRDEQYF
TGTGCCAGCCGAGTTCTAGCGGGGGGAAGGGATGAGCAGTACTTC
>TRBV14|-|-|TRBJ2-7
CASSPDSADMPYEQYF
TGTGCCAGCAGCCCCGACTCAGCGGATATGCCCTACGAGCAGTACTTC
>TRBV28|TRBD1|-|TRBJ1-4
CASSPPGQGSLNEKLFF
TGTGCCAGCAGTCCACCGGGACAGGGATCCCTTAATGAAAAACTGTTTTTT
>TRBV4-3|-|-|TRBJ2-7
CASSQDRGEMDEQYF
TGCGCCAGCAGCCAAGATCGAGGGGAAATGGACGAGCAGTACTTC
>TRBV5-4|-|-|TRBJ1-6
CASTQNKEGSPLHF
TGTGCCAGCACCCAGAATAAAGAAGGTTCACCCCTCCACTTT
>TRBV10-3|TRBD2|-|TRBJ2-1
CAISILAGATYNEQFF
TGTGCCATCAGTATACTAGCGGGCGCCACCTACAATGAGCAGTTCTTC
>TRBV7-2|TRBD2|few|TRBJ2-1
CASRPGSDLAGGPNEQFF
TGTGCCAGCAGGCCGGGGTCTGACCTAGCGGGGGGCCCAAATGAGCAGTTCTTC
>TRBV7-2|-|-|TRBJ2-5
CASSSVRGIQETQYF
TGTGCCAGCAGCTCTGTCAGGGGTATTCAAGAGACCCAGTACTTC
>TRBV18|-|-|TRBJ2-5
CASSPAGGAQYF
TGTGCCAGCTCACCAGCCGGGGGAGCGCAGTACTTC
>TRBV5-1|TRBD1|few|TRBJ2-7
CASRTTGGDYEQYF
TGCGCCAGCAGGACGACAGGGGGGGACTACGAGCAGTACTTC
>TRBV7-2|TRBD2|-|TRBJ2-1
CASSFFGGGAYNEQFF
TGTGCCAGCAGCTTTTTCGGCGGGGGGGCGTACAATGAGCAGTTCTTC
>TRBV20-1|-|-|TRBJ2-3
CSARHNWEDTQYF
TGCAGTGCTAGACACAACTGGGAGGATACGCAGTATTTT
>TRBV13|TRBD1|many|TRBJ2-7
CASSAGTGDYEQYF
TGTGCCAGCAGTGCCGGGACAGGGGACTACGAGCAGTACTTC
>TRBV4-3|-|few|TRBJ2-1
CASSQDWGLGHNEQFF
TGCGCCAGCAGCCAAGACTGGGGGTTGGGGCATAATGAGCAGTTCTTC
>TRBV9|TRBD2|-|TRBJ2-2
CASSAKLAGGANTGELFF
TGTGCCAGCAGCGCCAAACTAGCGGGGGGTGCGAACACCGGGGAGCTGTTTTTT
>TRBV5-1|-|few|TRBJ2-5
CASSFSFEGAETGGETQYF
TGCGCCAGCAGCTTCTCCTTCGAGGGCGCGGAGACTGGGGGAGAGACCCAGTACTTC
>TRBV14|-|-|TRBJ2-1
CASSQPVLNEQFF
TGTGCCAGCAGCCAACCGGTTTTAAATGAGCAGTTCTTC